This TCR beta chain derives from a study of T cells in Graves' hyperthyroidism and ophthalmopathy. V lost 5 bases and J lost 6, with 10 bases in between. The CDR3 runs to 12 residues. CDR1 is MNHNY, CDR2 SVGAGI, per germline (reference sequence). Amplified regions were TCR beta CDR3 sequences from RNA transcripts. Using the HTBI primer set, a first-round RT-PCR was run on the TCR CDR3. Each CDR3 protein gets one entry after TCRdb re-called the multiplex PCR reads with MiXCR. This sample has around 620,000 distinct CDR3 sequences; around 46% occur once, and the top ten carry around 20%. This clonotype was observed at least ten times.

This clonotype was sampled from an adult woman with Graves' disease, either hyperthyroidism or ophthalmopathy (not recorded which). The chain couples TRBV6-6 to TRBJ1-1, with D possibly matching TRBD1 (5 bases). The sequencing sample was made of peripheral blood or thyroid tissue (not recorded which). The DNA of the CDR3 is TGTGCCAGCAGTCCAGGGATTTCTGAAGCTTTCTTT. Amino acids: CASSPGISEAFF.